This is a list of T cell receptor beta chains from one sample in a study of T cell repertoires in cytomegalovirus infection. Each CDR3 protein is one row after TCRdb ran MiXCR on the reads. This sample has roughly 230,000 distinct CDR3 sequences, with approximately 22% found just once. Source material: CD8+ T cells from PBMCs. The receptors were gathered from a human donor in good health (CMV status not recorded). Some clones in this sample may be carry-over from other donors' samples. The CDR3 runs from the conserved cysteine through the conserved F or W. A D gene is named only where the DNA matches it firmly. Expanded clones get a size class; other rows say once, few or many, or leave the size out.

V gene	CDR3 length	D gene	J gene	clone size	CDR3 protein	CDR3 DNA
TRBV27	12	.	TRBJ1-1	.	CASNLGGGEAFF	TGTGCCAGCAACCTAGGGGGGGGTGAAGCTTTCTTT
TRBV7-9	15	.	TRBJ2-7	.	CASSLVREGAYEQYF	TGTGCCAGCAGCTTAGTTAGAGAGGGGGCCTACGAGCAGTACTTC
TRBV28	15	.	TRBJ1-4	many	CASSLTANVGTKLFF	TGTGCCAGCAGTTTAACGGCGAACGTCGGTACAAAACTGTTTTTT
TRBV28	15	TRBD1	TRBJ1-2	.	CASSFTRTGNYGYTF	TGTGCCAGCAGTTTTACTCGGACAGGGAACTATGGCTACACCTTC
TRBV6-2/TRBV6-3	17	TRBD1	TRBJ1-1	.	CASSQGGSYLMNTEAFF	TGTGCCAGCAGTCAGGGGGGTAGCTACCTCATGAACACTGAAGCTTTCTTT
TRBV2	15	TRBD2	TRBJ2-3	medium-sized	CASSETGGFPDTQYF	TGTGCCAGCAGTGAAACGGGGGGTTTCCCAGATACGCAGTATTTT
TRBV14	14	.	TRBJ2-7	few	CASSHAGTTYEQYF	TGTGCCAGCAGCCACGCCGGGACAACCTACGAGCAGTACTTC
TRBV25-1	14	.	TRBJ1-6	.	CASSEGGPSSPLHF	TGTGCCAGCAGTGAAGGTGGCCCCTCTTCACCCCTCCACTTT
TRBV7-9	15	.	TRBJ1-1	many	CASSEAQGQRTEAFF	TGTGCCAGCAGCGAAGCACAGGGTCAAAGAACTGAAGCTTTCTTT
TRBV28	17	.	TRBJ2-1	many	CASSLRSSPSSYNEQFF	TGTGCCAGCAGTTTAAGGAGTAGCCCCAGCTCCTACAATGAGCAGTTCTTC
TRBV27	19	.	TRBJ2-3	few	CASSLNVPRVFSPTDTQYF	TGTGCCAGCAGTTTAAACGTCCCGAGGGTTTTTAGTCCCACAGATACGCAGTATTTT
TRBV10-3	14	TRBD1	TRBJ2-5	.	CAISDTTGEETQYF	TGTGCCATCAGTGACACAACAGGGGAAGAGACCCAGTACTTC
TRBV20-1	16	TRBD1	TRBJ1-2	.	CSARDYTGGGPYGYTF	TGCAGTGCTAGAGATTACACAGGGGGCGGTCCCTATGGCTACACCTTC
TRBV9	16	TRBD1	TRBJ1-2	few	CASSPWDSGSGYGYTF	TGTGCCAGCAGCCCGTGGGACAGTGGGTCAGGGTATGGCTACACCTTC
TRBV28	14	.	TRBJ2-3	.	CASSLEGVSDTQYF	TGTGCCAGCAGTTTGGAAGGGGTCTCAGATACGCAGTATTTT
TRBV28	16	TRBD1	TRBJ2-5	.	CASSLSHRGPGETQYF	TGTGCCAGCAGTTTGTCTCACAGGGGACCAGGGGAGACCCAGTACTTC
TRBV2	12	.	TRBJ1-1	many	CASSTGTTEAFF	TGTGCCAGCAGTACAGGGACAACTGAAGCTTTCTTT
TRBV20-1	15	.	TRBJ1-4	.	CSAHGGETTNEKLFF	TGCAGTGCTCATGGGGGAGAAACAACTAATGAAAAACTGTTTTTT
TRBV20-1	13	.	TRBJ2-7	.	CSARAQGGYEQYF	TGCAGTGCTAGAGCTCAGGGCGGTTACGAGCAGTACTTC
TRBV30	14	TRBD2	TRBJ2-4	.	CAWTERGGENIQYF	TGTGCCTGGACGGAGCGGGGGGGAGAGAACATTCAGTACTTC